This T cell receptor (beta chain) was found in a study of cytomegalovirus exposure and HLA in healthy donors. Findings and limits, study-wide: Productive status was seen about 87% or about 30% of the time for most TCR beta V segments in an earlier analysis. Exclusion applied to some V segments, including TRBV6-2 and TRBV6-3, as they were indistinguishable.

After removal of 4 bases from V and 4 bases from J, the junction contained 8 bases not matched to a gene. CDR1 is SGHRS and CDR2 is YFSETQ in the germline V gene. This CDR3 is built from 16 residues. On this clone: Its matching antigen is unknown.

PCR amplification relied on 60 Vbeta primers (plus 13 Jbeta primers). TCRdb keeps only in-frame clones here, not all; method: immunoSEQ multiplex PCR. This table has 150,000 to 200,000 clones, around 80% appearing once. This chain uses TRBV5-1 with TRBJ2-1; 10 bases are shared with TRBD2. The TCR was taken from a woman in her 40s in good health and CMV-seronegative. Sequences were obtained from PBMCs. CDR3 protein: CASSPGASGGYNEQFF. CDR3 DNA sequence: TGCGCCAGCAGCCCGGGGGCTAGCGGGGGTTACAATGAGCAGTTCTTC.